This T cell receptor beta chain was sequenced for a study of blood T cell repertoires in COVID-19. Whole-study context: Italy, Spain and the United States were the sources of the convalescent and acute COVID-19 samples. PBMCs, B-cell-depleted T cells, or T cells were the source of the cDNA or gDNA that made up the material.

In the authors' methods: Nucleated cell number was recorded as an estimate derived from reference gene primer amplification. Data came from immunoSEQ multiplex PCR; TCRdb stores just in-frame clones and leaves some out. V and J calls and clone size are given by that table; D and trimming were obtained from the DNA. The repertoire holds some 270,000 clones, about 89% seen once, with around 1.5% in the top ten. This CDR3 is 13 amino acids long. V gave up 3 bases and J gave up 7 bases, with 11 bases separating them. Germline values: CDR1 SGHRS, CDR2 YFSETQ. The sequence came from a woman aged 60-70 years who had recovered from COVID-19. The sequenced material came from peripheral blood. The chain combines TRBV5-1 with TRBJ1-5; D call uncertain. CDR3 sequence: CASSSFGEQPQHF. In nucleotides, the CDR3 is TGCGCCAGCAGCTCCTTCGGGGAGCAGCCCCAGCATTTT.